Listed below are T cell receptor beta chains from one sample, sequenced in a study of CD8 T cells in Susac syndrome. A single record per CDR3 protein comes from TCRdb applying MiXCR to the immunoSEQ multiplex PCR reads. The table lists roughly 130,000 distinct CDR3 sequences, approximately 94% of them singletons, with about 0.12% in the top ten. Sequences were obtained from CD4+ T cells from PBMCs. The receptor source for this set is a human donor with multiple sclerosis. Both conserved end residues are part of each CDR3. A D gene is named only where the DNA matches it firmly. Some rows have no size entry. The others give once, few or many, or a class for an expanded clone.

V gene: TRBV4-1; J gene: TRBJ2-4; clone size: -; D gene: -; CDR3 protein: CASSQDASGGLAKNIQYF; CDR3 DNA: TGCGCCAGCAGCCAAGATGCGTCTGGAGGTTTAGCCAAAAACATTCAGTACTTC
V gene: TRBV5-1; J gene: TRBJ2-7; clone size: -; D gene: TRBD1; CDR3 protein: CASSDGQGASSYEQYF; CDR3 DNA: TGCGCCAGCAGCGATGGACAGGGGGCCTCCTCCTACGAGCAGTACTTC
V gene: TRBV6-1; J gene: TRBJ2-1; clone size: -; D gene: TRBD2; CDR3 protein: CASSEVGLAGVKYEQFF; CDR3 DNA: TGTGCCAGCAGTGAAGTAGGACTAGCGGGAGTAAAGTATGAGCAGTTCTTC
V gene: TRBV28; J gene: TRBJ1-3; clone size: -; D gene: -; CDR3 protein: CASTLEQWGTPSGNTIYF; CDR3 DNA: TGTGCCAGCACCCTAGAACAGTGGGGGACACCATCTGGAAACACCATATATTTT
V gene: TRBV3-1; J gene: TRBJ2-7; clone size: -; D gene: -; CDR3 protein: CASSQDPGLTYEQYF; CDR3 DNA: TGTGCCAGCAGCCAAGATCCAGGACTCACCTACGAGCAGTACTTC
V gene: TRBV5-6; J gene: TRBJ1-2; clone size: -; D gene: TRBD1; CDR3 protein: CASSLPGQGGGGYTF; CDR3 DNA: TGTGCCAGCAGCTTGCCGGGACAGGGAGGAGGCGGCTACACCTTC
V gene: TRBV15; J gene: TRBJ1-1; clone size: -; D gene: -; CDR3 protein: CATSRDMGGIEAFF; CDR3 DNA: TGTGCCACCAGCAGAGATATGGGGGGGATTGAAGCTTTCTTT
V gene: TRBV20-1; J gene: TRBJ2-7; clone size: -; D gene: TRBD1; CDR3 protein: CSARGQGATYEQYF; CDR3 DNA: TGCAGTGCTAGAGGACAGGGGGCTACCTACGAGCAGTACTTC
V gene: TRBV20-1; J gene: TRBJ1-2; clone size: -; D gene: TRBD1; CDR3 protein: CSAPGGDRGSYGYTF; CDR3 DNA: TGCAGTGCCCCCGGGGGGGACAGGGGATCGTACGGCTACACCTTC
V gene: TRBV7-2; J gene: TRBJ1-2; clone size: -; D gene: -; CDR3 protein: CASSLIRESGYTF; CDR3 DNA: TGTGCCAGCAGCTTAATAAGGGAGTCTGGCTACACCTTC
V gene: TRBV19; J gene: TRBJ1-5; clone size: once; D gene: TRBD1; CDR3 protein: CASSRDRLNQPQHF; CDR3 DNA: TGTGCCAGTAGTAGGGACAGGCTAAATCAGCCCCAGCATTTT
V gene: TRBV9; J gene: TRBJ2-7; clone size: -; D gene: -; CDR3 protein: CASSPSPMDYEQYF; CDR3 DNA: TGTGCCAGCAGCCCCAGTCCCATGGACTACGAGCAGTACTTC
V gene: TRBV14; J gene: TRBJ2-7; clone size: once; D gene: TRBD1; CDR3 protein: CASSRRRGTGAPEQYF; CDR3 DNA: TGTGCCAGCAGCCGCCGGAGGGGGACAGGGGCTCCCGAGCAGTACTTC
V gene: TRBV10-3; J gene: TRBJ2-5; clone size: -; D gene: -; CDR3 protein: CATRRDDETQYF; CDR3 DNA: TGTGCCACCAGGAGAGACGACGAGACCCAGTACTTC
V gene: TRBV3-1; J gene: TRBJ2-3; clone size: -; D gene: -; CDR3 protein: CASSLGRTDTQYF; CDR3 DNA: TGTGCCAGCAGTCTAGGTCGCACAGATACGCAGTATTTT
V gene: TRBV27; J gene: TRBJ2-4; clone size: -; D gene: -; CDR3 protein: CASRRQALAKNIQYF; CDR3 DNA: TGTGCCAGCCGACGCCAGGCCTTAGCCAAAAACATTCAGTACTTC
V gene: TRBV12-3/TRBV12-4; J gene: TRBJ1-5; clone size: -; D gene: -; CDR3 protein: CASSKEQGGGQPQHF; CDR3 DNA: TGTGCCAGCAGTAAAGAACAGGGCGGAGGGCAGCCCCAGCATTTT
V gene: TRBV29-1; J gene: TRBJ2-3; clone size: -; D gene: -; CDR3 protein: CSVDSDTQYF; CDR3 DNA: TGCAGCGTTGATTCAGATACGCAGTATTTT
V gene: TRBV30; J gene: TRBJ2-2; clone size: -; D gene: -; CDR3 protein: CASSRRAGLNTGELFF; CDR3 DNA: TGTGCCTCTTCCCGCAGGGCGGGGTTGAACACCGGGGAGCTGTTTTTT
V gene: TRBV6-2/TRBV6-3; J gene: TRBJ1-2; clone size: -; D gene: -; CDR3 protein: CASSPTVLNYGYTF; CDR3 DNA: TGTGCCAGCTCCCCGACAGTATTAAACTATGGCTACACCTTC
V gene: TRBV2; J gene: TRBJ2-5; clone size: -; D gene: -; CDR3 protein: CASGRQETQYF; CDR3 DNA: TGTGCCAGCGGAAGGCAAGAGACCCAGTACTTC